The sample holds a few counts of the clone carrying this T cell receptor (beta chain). The V gene lost 1 base and the J gene lost 8 bases, with 11 bases spanning the gap. The CDR3 consists of 13 residues. Per the germline V gene, CDR1 is GTSNPN and CDR2 is SVGIG (reference sequence). This sample is part of a study of T cell changes during pregnancy in multiple sclerosis. Profiling relied on immunoSEQ multiplex PCR, and the TCRdb table lists in-frame clones only, not all of them. The data show over 80,000 clones, 75% to 95% seen once. The chain couples TRBV30 to TRBJ1-4; D might be TRBD1 (5 bases). This clonotype was obtained from a female donor in good health, enrolled as a control in a pregnancy study. This sample comprised peripheral blood, obtained in the second trimester of pregnancy. Written as DNA, the CDR3 is TGTGCCTGGAGTGACGTCCCAGGGGAAAAACTGTTTTTT. Translating gives CAWSDVPGEKLFF.